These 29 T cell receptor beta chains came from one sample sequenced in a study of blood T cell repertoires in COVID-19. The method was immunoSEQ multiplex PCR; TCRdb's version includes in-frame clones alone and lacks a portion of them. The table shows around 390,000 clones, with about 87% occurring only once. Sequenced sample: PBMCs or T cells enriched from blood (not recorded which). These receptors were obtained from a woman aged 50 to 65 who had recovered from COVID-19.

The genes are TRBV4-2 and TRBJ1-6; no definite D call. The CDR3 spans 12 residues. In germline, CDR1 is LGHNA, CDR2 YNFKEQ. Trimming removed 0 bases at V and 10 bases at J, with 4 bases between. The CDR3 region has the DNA TGTGCCAGCAGCCAAGATAGATCACCCCTCCACTTT. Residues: CASSQDRSPLHF.

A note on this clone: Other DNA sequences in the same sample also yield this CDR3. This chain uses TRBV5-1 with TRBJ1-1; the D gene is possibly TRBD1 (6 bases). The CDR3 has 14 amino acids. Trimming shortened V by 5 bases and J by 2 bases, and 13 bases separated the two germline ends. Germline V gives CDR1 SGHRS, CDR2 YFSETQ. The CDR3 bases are TGCGCCAGCAGTTTAGAGACAGGAAACACTGAAGCTTTCTTT. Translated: CASSLETGNTEAFF.

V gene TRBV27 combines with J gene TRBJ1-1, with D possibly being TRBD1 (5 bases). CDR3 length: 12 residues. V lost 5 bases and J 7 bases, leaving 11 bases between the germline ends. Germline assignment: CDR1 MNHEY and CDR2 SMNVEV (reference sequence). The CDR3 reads CASSPGGIEAFF. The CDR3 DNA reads TGTGCCAGCAGTCCCGGGGGGATTGAAGCTTTCTTT.

The CDR3 DNA reads TGCGCCAGCACCAGAACCCGGGACAGTAACTATGGCTACACCTTC. Translated: CASTRTRDSNYGYTF. The chain combines TRBV5-1 with TRBJ1-2; 7 nucleotides agree with TRBD1. In germline, CDR1 is SGHRS, CDR2 YFSETQ. J gave up 1 base and V 6 bases, and 9 bases lay outside the gene matches. The CDR3 runs 15 residues.

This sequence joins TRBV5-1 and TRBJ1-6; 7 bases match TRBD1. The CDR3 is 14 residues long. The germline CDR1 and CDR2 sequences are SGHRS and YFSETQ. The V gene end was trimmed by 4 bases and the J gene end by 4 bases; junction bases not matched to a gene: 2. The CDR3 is CASSRDRYNSPLHF. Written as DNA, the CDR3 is TGCGCCAGCAGCCGGGACAGATATAATTCACCCCTCCACTTT.

The CDR3 nucleotides are TGTGCCTGGAGAGGGGCACCGAACACTGAAGCTTTCTTT. Translation: CAWRGAPNTEAFF. The gene calls are TRBV30 and TRBJ1-1; a weak D match, TRBD1 (5 bases). V lost 3 bases to trimming and J lost 1 base, with 9 bases between them. In germline, CDR1 is GTSNPN, CDR2 SVGIG (reference sequence). The CDR3 runs 13 residues.

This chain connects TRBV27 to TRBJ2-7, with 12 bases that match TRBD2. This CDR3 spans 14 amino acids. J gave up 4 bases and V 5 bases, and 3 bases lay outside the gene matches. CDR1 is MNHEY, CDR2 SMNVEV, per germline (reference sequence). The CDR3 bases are TGTGCCAGCAGTGCGGGGACTAGCGGGTACGAGCAGTACTTC. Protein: CASSAGTSGYEQYF.

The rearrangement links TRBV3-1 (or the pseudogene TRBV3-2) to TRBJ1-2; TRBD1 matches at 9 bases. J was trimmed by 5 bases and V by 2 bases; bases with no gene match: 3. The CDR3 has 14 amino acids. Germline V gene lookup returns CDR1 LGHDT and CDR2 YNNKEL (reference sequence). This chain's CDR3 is CASSQSTGGYGYTF. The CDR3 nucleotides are TGTGCCAGCAGCCAATCGACAGGGGGATATGGCTACACCTTC.

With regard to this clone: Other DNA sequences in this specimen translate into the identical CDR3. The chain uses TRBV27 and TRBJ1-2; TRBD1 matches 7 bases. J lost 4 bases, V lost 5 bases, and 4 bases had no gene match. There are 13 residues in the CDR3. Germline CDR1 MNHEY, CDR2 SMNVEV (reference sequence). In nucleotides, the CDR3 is TGTGCCAGCAGTCCCCGGACAGGCTATGGCTACACCTTC. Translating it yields CASSPRTGYGYTF.

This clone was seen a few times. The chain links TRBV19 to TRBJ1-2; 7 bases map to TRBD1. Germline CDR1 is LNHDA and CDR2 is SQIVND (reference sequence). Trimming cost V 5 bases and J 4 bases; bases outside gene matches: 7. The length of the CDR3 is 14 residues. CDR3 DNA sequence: TGTGCCAGTAGTCCTTCAGGGGGTGGCTATGGCTACACCTTC. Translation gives CASSPSGGGYGYTF.

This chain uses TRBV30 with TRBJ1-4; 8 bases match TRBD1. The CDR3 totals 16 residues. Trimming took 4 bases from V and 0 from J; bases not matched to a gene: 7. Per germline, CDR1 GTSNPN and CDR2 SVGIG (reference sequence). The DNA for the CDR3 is TGTGCCTGGAAGGACAGGGTCAGGACAACTAATGAAAAACTGTTTTTT. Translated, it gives CAWKDRVRTTNEKLFF.

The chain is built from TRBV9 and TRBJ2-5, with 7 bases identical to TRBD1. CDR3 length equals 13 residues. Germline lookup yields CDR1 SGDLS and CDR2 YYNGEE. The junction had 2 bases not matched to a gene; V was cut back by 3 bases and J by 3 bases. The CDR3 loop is CASSDGTEETQYF. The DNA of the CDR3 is TGTGCCAGCAGCGACGGGACAGAAGAGACCCAGTACTTC. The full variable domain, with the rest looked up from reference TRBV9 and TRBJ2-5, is DSGVTQTPKHLITATGQRVTLRCSPRSGDLSVYWYQQSLDQGLQFLIQYYNGEERAKGNILERFSAQQFPDLHSELNLSSLELGDSALYFCASSDGTEETQYFGPGTRLLVL.

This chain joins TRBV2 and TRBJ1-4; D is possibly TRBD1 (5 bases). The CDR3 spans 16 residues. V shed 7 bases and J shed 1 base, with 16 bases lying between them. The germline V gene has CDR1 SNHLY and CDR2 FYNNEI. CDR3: CASNLGALRTNEKLFF. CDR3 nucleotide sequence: TGTGCCAGCAACTTAGGGGCCCTGAGAACTAATGAAAAACTGTTTTTT.

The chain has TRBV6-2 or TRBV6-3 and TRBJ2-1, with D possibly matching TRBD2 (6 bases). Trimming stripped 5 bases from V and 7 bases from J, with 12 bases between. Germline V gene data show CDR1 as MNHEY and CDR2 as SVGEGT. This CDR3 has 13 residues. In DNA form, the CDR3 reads TGTGCCAGCAGTAGATCTAGCGTTAATGAGCAGTTCTTC. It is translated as CASSRSSVNEQFF.

The CDR3 here is CASSLGDTVDFF. CDR3 nucleotide sequence: TGTGCCAGCAGTCTCGGCGACACCGTAGATTTTTTT. The V and J genes are TRBV6-6 and TRBJ1-4; D gene uncertain. The CDR3 sequence is 12 residues long. Germline V gene data show CDR1 as MNHNY and CDR2 as SVGAGI (reference sequence). V shed 5 bases and J shed 17 bases, with 18 bases lying between them.

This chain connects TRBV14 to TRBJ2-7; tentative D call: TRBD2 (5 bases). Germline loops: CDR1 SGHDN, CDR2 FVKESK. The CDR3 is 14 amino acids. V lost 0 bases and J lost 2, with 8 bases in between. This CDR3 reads CASSQDAGAYEQYF. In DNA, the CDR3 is TGTGCCAGCAGCCAAGACGCGGGTGCCTACGAGCAGTACTTC.

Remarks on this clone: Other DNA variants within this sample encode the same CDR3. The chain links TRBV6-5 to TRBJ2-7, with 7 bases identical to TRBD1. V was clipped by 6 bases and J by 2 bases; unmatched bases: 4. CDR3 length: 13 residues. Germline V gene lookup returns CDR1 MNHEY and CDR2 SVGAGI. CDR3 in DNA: TGTGCCAGCAGCTACGACAGGGCCTACGAGCAGTACTTC. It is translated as CASSYDRAYEQYF.

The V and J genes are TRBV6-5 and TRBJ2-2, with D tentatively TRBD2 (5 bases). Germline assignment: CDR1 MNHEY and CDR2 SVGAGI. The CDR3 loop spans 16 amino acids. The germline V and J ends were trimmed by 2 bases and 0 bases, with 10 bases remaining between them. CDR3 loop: CASSYRGYTNTGELFF. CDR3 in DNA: TGTGCCAGCAGTTACCGCGGGTACACGAACACCGGGGAGCTGTTTTTT.

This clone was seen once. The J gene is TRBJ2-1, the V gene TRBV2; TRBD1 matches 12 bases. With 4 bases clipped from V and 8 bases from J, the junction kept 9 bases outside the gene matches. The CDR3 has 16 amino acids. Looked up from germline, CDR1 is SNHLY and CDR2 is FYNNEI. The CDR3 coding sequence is TGTGCCAGCAGTGTGTCGGGACAGGGGGCATGGGATGAGCAGTTCTTC. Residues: CASSVSGQGAWDEQFF.

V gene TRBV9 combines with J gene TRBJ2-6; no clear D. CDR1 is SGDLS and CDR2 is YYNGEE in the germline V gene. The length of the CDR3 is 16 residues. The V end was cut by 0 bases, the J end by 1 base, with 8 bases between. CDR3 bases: TGTGCCAGCAGCGTAGTGGTCGGGTCTGGGGCCAACGTCCTGACTTTC. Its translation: CASSVVVGSGANVLTF.

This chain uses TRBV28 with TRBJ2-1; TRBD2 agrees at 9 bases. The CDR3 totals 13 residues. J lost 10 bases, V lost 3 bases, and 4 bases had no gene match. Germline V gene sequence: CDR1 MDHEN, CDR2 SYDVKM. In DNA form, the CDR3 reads TGTGCCAGCAGTTTCGAGACTAGCGGCGAGCAGTTCTTC. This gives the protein CASSFETSGEQFF.

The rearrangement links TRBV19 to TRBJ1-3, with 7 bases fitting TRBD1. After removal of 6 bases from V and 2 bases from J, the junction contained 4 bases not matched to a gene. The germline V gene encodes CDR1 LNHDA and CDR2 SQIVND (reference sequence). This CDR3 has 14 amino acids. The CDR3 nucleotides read TGTGCCAGTAGAGAACAGGGGCCTGGAAACACCATATATTTT. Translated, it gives CASREQGPGNTIYF.

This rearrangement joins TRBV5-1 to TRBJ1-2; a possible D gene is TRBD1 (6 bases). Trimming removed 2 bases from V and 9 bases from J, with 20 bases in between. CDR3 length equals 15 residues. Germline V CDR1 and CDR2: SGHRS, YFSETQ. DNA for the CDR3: TGCGCCAGCAGCTTCTCGGACAGTTCGGGAAGGAGCTACACCTTC. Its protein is CASSFSDSSGRSYTF. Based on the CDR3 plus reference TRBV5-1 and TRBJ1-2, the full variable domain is KAGVTQTPRYLIKTRGQQVTLSCSPISGHRSVSWYQQTPGQGLQFLFEYFSETQRNKGNFPGRFSGRQFSNSRSEMNVSTLELGDSALYLCASSFSDSSGRSYTFGSGTRLTVV.

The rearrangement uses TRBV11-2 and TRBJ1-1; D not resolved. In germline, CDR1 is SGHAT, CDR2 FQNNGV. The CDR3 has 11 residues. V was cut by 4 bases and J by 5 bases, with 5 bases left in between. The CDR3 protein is CASSSGTEAFF. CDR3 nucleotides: TGTGCCAGCAGCTCCGGGACTGAAGCTTTCTTT.

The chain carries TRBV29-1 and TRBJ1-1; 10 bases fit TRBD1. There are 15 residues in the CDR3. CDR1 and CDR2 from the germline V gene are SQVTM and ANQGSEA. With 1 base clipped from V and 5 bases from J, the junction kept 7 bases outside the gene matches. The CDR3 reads CSVEGRTGGLTEAFF. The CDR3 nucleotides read TGCAGCGTTGAAGGGCGGACAGGGGGGTTGACTGAAGCTTTCTTT.

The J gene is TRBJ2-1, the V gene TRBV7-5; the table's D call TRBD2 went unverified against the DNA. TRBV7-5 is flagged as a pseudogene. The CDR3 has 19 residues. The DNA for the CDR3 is TGTGCCAGAAAAAGAGGGCCCTACCCTCCTTGTTGGTCCTACAATGAGCAGTTCTTC. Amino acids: CARKRGPYPPCWSYNEQFF.

The CDR3 DNA reads TGTGCCAGCAGCTTAGATGGCGGGGGAGGGAATGAGCAGTTCTTC. Its translation is CASSLDGGGGNEQFF. The V call is TRBV13, the J call TRBJ2-1; TRBD2 matches at 7 bases. The CDR3 extends over 15 amino acids. The germline CDR1 and CDR2 sequences are PRHDT and FYEKMQ (reference sequence). The V segment lost 1 base and the J segment 7 bases; nucleotides outside the gene matches: 7.

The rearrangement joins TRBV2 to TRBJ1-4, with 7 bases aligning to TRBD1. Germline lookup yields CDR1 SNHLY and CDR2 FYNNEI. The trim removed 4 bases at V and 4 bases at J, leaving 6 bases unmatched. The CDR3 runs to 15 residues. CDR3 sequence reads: CASSAETGNNEKLFF. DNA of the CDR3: TGTGCCAGCAGTGCCGAGACAGGGAATAATGAAAAACTGTTTTTT.

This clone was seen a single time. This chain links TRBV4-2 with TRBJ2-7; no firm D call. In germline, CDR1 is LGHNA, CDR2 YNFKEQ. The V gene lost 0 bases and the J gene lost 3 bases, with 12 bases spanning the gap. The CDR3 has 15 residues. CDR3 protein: CASSQEYQSLYEQYF. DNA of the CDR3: TGTGCCAGCAGCCAAGAATATCAGTCGCTCTACGAGCAGTACTTC.